This T cell receptor beta chain was retrieved from a study of PD-L1 blockade in urothelial cancer. About the research overall: The patients first took atezolizumab in 2014, receiving 1,200 mg intravenously every 3 weeks. Patients had received 0 to 3 prior chemotherapy regimens. Blood samples had a median of roughly 140,000 T cells.

As for time point: peripheral blood 6 weeks after treatment start. There were between 1 and 8 samples from each patient, taken pretreatment and on-treatment. A few counts support this clone. Sequencing was performed with immunoSEQ multiplex PCR; in TCRdb, only in-frame clones are kept and a portion is missing. Among tens of thousands of clones, 75% to 95% were seen once, and the ten largest hold around 7%. The trim removed 4 bases at V and 0 bases at J, leaving 4 bases unmatched. CDR3 length equals 14 residues. The germline V gene encodes CDR1 SGHNT and CDR2 YYREEE (reference sequence). Sequenced here: PBMCs, sampled around atezolizumab (anti-PD-L1) treatment. This chain uses TRBV5-4 with TRBJ2-7; TRBD1 matches at 7 bases. This TCR came from a man between 65 and 79 years old with urothelial cancer. CDR3 in amino acids: CASSQAGGSYEQYF. Written as DNA, the CDR3 is TGTGCCAGCAGCCAAGCAGGGGGCTCCTACGAGCAGTACTTC.